This T cell receptor beta chain was observed in a study of CD8+ T cells in alopecia areata. As for the study in general: Twice daily, treated patients received 5 to 10 mg of oral tofacitinib.

Following extraction, RNA underwent reverse transcription to cDNA, which served as the sequencing template. TCRdb keeps only in-frame clones here, not all; method: immunoSEQ multiplex PCR. This table has 150,000 to 200,000 clones, around 71% appearing once. V lost 1 base and J 11 bases, leaving 9 bases between the germline ends. The CDR3 runs to 11 residues. Germline-derived CDR1 and CDR2 are SQVTM and ANQGSEA. This clone was seen a handful of times. The J gene is TRBJ1-5, the V gene TRBV29-1; the D gene is possibly TRBD1 (5 bases). Here the sequenced sample was CD8+ T cells sorted from blood, taken at week 0. This clonotype originated in a human donor with alopecia areata. The CDR3 protein is CSVEVKGAQHF. The DNA for the CDR3 is TGCAGCGTTGAAGTTAAAGGGGCCCAGCATTTT.